The rows below give T cell receptor beta chains drawn from one sample of a study of cytomegalovirus exposure and HLA in healthy donors. Profiling relied on immunoSEQ multiplex PCR, and the TCRdb table lists in-frame clones only, not all of them. The data contain approximately 160,000 clones, more than 65% of them singletons. The sequenced sample consisted of PBMCs. These receptors all come from a male donor in good health and CMV-seronegative. Each CDR3 is given with its conserved first and last residue. A D gene is named only where the DNA matches it firmly. For some rows the clone size is stated as once, few or many, or as a class when expanded; others skip it.

NA,TRBJ2-3,TRBD2,TRBV10-3,CASADSGTIGDTQYF,TGTGCCTCAGCGGACTCCGGGACTATAGGAGATACGCAGTATTTT
NA,TRBJ1-1,NA,TRBV4-3,CASSQTQDFTAFF,TGCGCCAGCAGCCAAACACAGGATTTCACGGCTTTCTTT
NA,TRBJ2-3,TRBD2,TRBV19,CASSILGRGDTDTQYF,TGTGCCAGTAGTATACTGGGTCGGGGGGACACAGATACGCAGTATTTT
NA,TRBJ2-3,NA,TRBV5-1,CASSKDTSSTDTQYF,TGCGCCAGCAGCAAAGACACATCTAGCACAGATACGCAGTATTTT
NA,TRBJ2-2,NA,TRBV5-4,CASKLTGNTGELFF,TGTGCCAGCAAACTCACAGGAAATACCGGGGAGCTGTTTTTT
NA,TRBJ1-3,NA,TRBV15,CATSRGAPGNTIYF,TGTGCCACCAGCAGAGGGGCGCCGGGAAACACCATATATTTT
NA,TRBJ1-1,NA,TRBV28,CASSPPMRKEAFF,TGTGCCAGCAGTCCCCCTATGAGAAAGGAAGCTTTCTTT
NA,TRBJ1-1,TRBD1,TRBV19,CASSFPTRDRVLGTEAFF,TGTGCCAGTAGTTTCCCGACCCGGGACAGGGTTTTGGGCACTGAAGCTTTCTTT
NA,TRBJ2-7,TRBD1,TRBV7-9,CASSRTGNEQYF,TGTGCCAGCAGCCGGACAGGGAACGAGCAGTACTTC
NA,TRBJ1-2,TRBD1,TRBV2,CASSRDREDGYTF,TGTGCCAGCAGCCGGGACAGGGAGGATGGCTACACCTTC
few,TRBJ2-7,TRBD2,TRBV9,CASSVAERTSGGGDEQYF,TGTGCCAGCAGCGTAGCTGAGAGGACTAGCGGGGGGGGAGACGAGCAGTACTTC
few,TRBJ2-3,TRBD2,TRBV15,CATSRGLAVDTQYF,TGTGCCACCAGCAGGGGTCTAGCGGTAGATACGCAGTATTTT
NA,TRBJ2-7,TRBD2,TRBV2,CASSVTSGRYEQYF,TGTGCCAGCAGTGTAACTAGCGGGAGGTACGAGCAGTACTTC
NA,TRBJ1-5,NA,TRBV19,CASRNRAAPQHF,TGTGCCAGTAGAAACAGGGCCGCACCCCAGCATTTT
NA,TRBJ1-5,NA,TRBV9,CASSPHGEYSNQPQHF,TGTGCCAGCAGCCCGCACGGGGAATATAGCAATCAGCCCCAGCATTTT
NA,TRBJ1-4,NA,TRBV19,CASRDREKLFF,TGTGCCAGTAGAGACAGGGAAAAACTGTTTTTT
NA,TRBJ2-7,NA,TRBV25-1,CASSESGIHEQYF,TGTGCCAGCAGTGAATCGGGGATCCACGAGCAGTACTTC
few,TRBJ2-5,TRBD2,TRBV6-5,CASSYGTSGAETQYF,TGTGCCAGCAGTTATGGGACTAGCGGGGCAGAGACCCAGTACTTC
NA,TRBJ2-2,NA,TRBV9,CASSFHSLRAGELFF,TGTGCCAGCAGCTTTCACAGTTTGAGGGCCGGGGAGCTGTTTTTT
NA,TRBJ2-3,NA,TRBV18,CASSPGIAGRDTQYF,TGTGCCAGCTCACCAGGAATCGCGGGGCGAGATACGCAGTATTTT
NA,TRBJ2-2,TRBD2,TRBV28,CASSPPGLAGVTGELFF,TGTGCCAGCAGTCCCCCTGGGTTAGCGGGAGTCACCGGGGAGCTGTTTTTT
NA,TRBJ1-3,NA,TRBV5-5,CASSSTGSSGNTIYF,TGTGCCAGCAGCTCAACAGGTTCCTCTGGAAACACCATATATTTT
NA,TRBJ1-2,NA,TRBV29-1,CSGRGSYGYTF,TGCAGCGGCCGGGGATCCTATGGCTACACCTTC
NA,TRBJ2-1,TRBD1,TRBV7-9,CAGRDRYNEQFF,TGTGCCGGCCGGGACAGGTACAATGAGCAGTTCTTC
NA,TRBJ2-3,NA,TRBV7-9,CSSSPGERLATDTQYF,TGTTCCAGCAGCCCAGGGGAGCGGCTCGCCACAGATACGCAGTATTTT
NA,TRBJ2-7,TRBD1,TRBV6-6,CASSYRDRYEQYF,TGTGCCAGCAGTTACCGGGACAGGTACGAGCAGTACTTC
few,TRBJ2-7,TRBD2,TRBV27,CASSPLAGPTFEQYF,TGTGCCAGCAGTCCCTTAGCGGGCCCGACTTTCGAGCAGTACTTC
few,TRBJ2-3,TRBD1,TRBV6-4,CASSEGTGSNTQYF,TGTGCCAGCAGTGAGGGGACAGGGTCTAATACGCAGTATTTT
NA,TRBJ2-2,NA,TRBV6-5,CASSQTPFGELFF,TGTGCCAGCAGCCAGACACCCTTCGGGGAGCTGTTTTTT
NA,TRBJ2-7,TRBD2,TRBV6-8,CASSYFGLAGGSEQYF,TGTGCCAGCAGTTACTTCGGACTAGCGGGAGGATCCGAGCAGTACTTC
NA,TRBJ2-7,TRBD2,TRBV5-1,CASSLGGGLAYEQYF,TGCGCCAGCAGCTTGGGCGGGGGTTTGGCCTACGAGCAGTACTTC
NA,TRBJ2-3,NA,TRBV5-1,CASSYRRTAPTDTQYF,TGCGCCAGCAGCTATAGACGGACAGCACCCACAGATACGCAGTATTTT
few,TRBJ2-7,TRBD2,TRBV11-2,CASSLVAGGFVDEQYF,TGTGCCAGCAGCTTAGTAGCGGGAGGATTCGTCGACGAGCAGTACTTC
NA,TRBJ1-3,TRBD1,TRBV10-3,CAIREKGAESGNTIYF,TGTGCCATCAGAGAAAAGGGGGCGGAATCTGGAAACACCATATATTTT
NA,TRBJ2-1,NA,TRBV7-6,CASSLGLGPYNEQFF,TGTGCCAGCAGCTTAGGACTAGGGCCCTACAATGAGCAGTTCTTC
NA,TRBJ1-1,NA,TRBV9,CASSVGSTGKNTEAFF,TGTGCCAGCAGCGTAGGGTCAACAGGGAAGAACACTGAAGCTTTCTTT
once,TRBJ1-1,NA,TRBV7-8,CASSRLHSNTEAFF,TGTGCCAGCAGCCGACTACACTCGAACACTGAAGCTTTCTTT
NA,TRBJ1-1,NA,TRBV20-1,CRAGRGTEAFF,TGCAGGGCGGGACGGGGGACTGAAGCTTTCTTT
NA,TRBJ1-1,NA,TRBV6-1,CASREQGMNTEAFF,TGTGCCAGCAGGGAACAGGGCATGAACACTGAAGCTTTCTTT
NA,TRBJ2-7,NA,TRBV27,CASSGRDYEQYF,TGTGCCAGCAGTGGCAGGGACTACGAGCAGTACTTC
NA,TRBJ1-6,NA,TRBV4-2,CASSLGVGDNSPLHF,TGTGCCAGCAGCCTTGGGGTAGGGGATAATTCACCCCTCCACTTT
NA,TRBJ2-5,TRBD1,TRBV6-1,CASSEPTGNQETQYF,TGTGCCAGCAGTGAGCCGACAGGGAACCAAGAGACCCAGTACTTC
NA,TRBJ1-2,TRBD1,TRBV27,CASSHGTGDGYTF,TGTGCCAGCAGTCACGGGACAGGCGATGGCTACACCTTC
NA,TRBJ2-1,NA,TRBV18,CASSPPGLGLYNEQFF,TGTGCCAGCTCACCACCGGGTCTGGGGCTGTACAATGAGCAGTTCTTC